The 25 T cell receptor beta chains in this list originate from one sample, sequenced in a study of blood T cell repertoires in COVID-19. Assay used: immunoSEQ multiplex PCR; TCRdb lists only in-frame clones, some missing. In the table there are around 94,000 clones, about nine tenths of which are singletons. Sequencing was performed on peripheral blood. These receptor sequences come from a woman aged 50 to 60 with COVID-19, enrolled during active disease.

CDR3 bases: TGTGCCAGTAGTATTAGAGGTGGAGAGACCCAGTACTTC. This sequence encodes CASSIRGGETQYF. The chain is built from TRBV19 and TRBJ2-5, with D uncertain. V dropped 3 bases and J dropped 4 bases, with 9 bases sitting between them. Germline lookup yields CDR1 LNHDA and CDR2 SQIVND (reference sequence). The CDR3 is 13 amino acids.

The rearrangement joins TRBV7-6 to TRBJ1-1, with TRBD1 as a possible D gene (6 bases). This CDR3 spans 15 amino acids. The ends were cut back, 5 bases at V and 3 bases at J, with 16 bases in the middle. Looked up from germline, CDR1 is SGHVS and CDR2 is FNYEAQ. The CDR3 DNA is TGTGCCAGCAGCCCCTCACAGGGATTGGACACTGAAGCTTTCTTT. Translation: CASSPSQGLDTEAFF.

The chain employs TRBV19 and TRBJ2-7, with D perhaps matching TRBD2 (5 bases). Germline V CDR1 and CDR2: LNHDA, SQIVND (reference sequence). The length of the CDR3 is 13 residues. V was shortened by 3 bases and J by 3 bases, with 9 bases between the two germline ends. CDR3: CASSIGESYEQYF. The DNA for the CDR3 is TGTGCCAGTAGTATCGGGGAGAGCTACGAGCAGTACTTC.

The chain carries TRBV10-3 and TRBJ2-1, with 9 bases that match TRBD2. Germline CDR1 is ENHRY and CDR2 is SYGVKD. Germline trimming cut 6 bases from V and 3 bases from J; bases unmatched to any gene: 6. This CDR3 comprises 15 residues. The CDR3 loop reads CAISGGGGDYNEQFF. CDR3 coding DNA: TGTGCCATCAGCGGGGGCGGGGGGGACTACAATGAGCAGTTCTTC.

J is TRBJ2-1 and V is TRBV19, with 8 bases fitting TRBD2. Trimming at V came to 5 bases and at J to 0 bases, leaving 6 bases not matched to a gene. Germline V gene data show CDR1 as LNHDA and CDR2 as SQIVND (reference sequence). The CDR3 runs to 16 residues. Here the CDR3 reads CASSRRGGSSYNEQFF. CDR3 nucleotide sequence: TGTGCCAGTAGTCGCCGGGGGGGGAGCTCCTACAATGAGCAGTTCTTC.

This sequence joins TRBV2 and TRBJ2-7, with D maybe TRBD1 (5 bases). V shed 7 bases and J shed 2 bases, with 12 bases lying between them. CDR3 length: 13 amino acids. The germline CDR1 and CDR2 sequences are SNHLY and FYNNEI. The DNA of the CDR3 is TGTGCCAGCAAAAAGACAGTTACCTACGAGCAGTACTTC. Protein: CASKKTVTYEQYF.

CDR3 bases: TGTGCCTGGATCGACGCGCCCTGGGTACAGGGCCCCGGAGAAGCTTTCTTT. Translated, it gives CAWIDAPWVQGPGEAFF. This chain connects TRBV30 to TRBJ1-1, with D perhaps TRBD1 (6 bases). Between the trimmed V and J ends, which lost 4 bases and 8 bases, there was a span of 29 bases. The CDR3 extends over 17 amino acids. Germline loops: CDR1 GTSNPN, CDR2 SVGIG (reference sequence).

The rearrangement links TRBV7-2 to TRBJ2-1; 10 bases match TRBD2. V lost 5 bases and J lost 6; bases outside the gene matches: 10. From germline, CDR1 is SGHTA and CDR2 FQGNSA. This CDR3 region has 16 residues. This CDR3 is CASSRHSGGTSNEQFF. The CDR3 DNA follows: TGTGCCAGCAGCCGCCATAGCGGGGGGACCTCCAATGAGCAGTTCTTC.

This chain connects TRBV29-1 to TRBJ2-7, with unresolved D. Trimming took off 0 bases at V and 0 bases at J, with 9 bases between the two ends. Germline values: CDR1 SQVTM, CDR2 ANQGSEA. The CDR3 covers 14 residues. The CDR3 DNA reads as TGCAGCGTTGAAGAGACCAGGTTCTCCTACGAGCAGTACTTC. It encodes CSVEETRFSYEQYF.

In nucleotides, the CDR3 is TGCGCCAGCAGCGTCGGGACAGGCACGAACACCGGGGAGCTGTTTTTT. Protein: CASSVGTGTNTGELFF. The chain uses TRBV5-1 and TRBJ2-2; 8 nucleotides align to TRBD1. Germline CDR1 reads SGHRS; CDR2 reads YFSETQ. CDR3 size: 16 residues. The V segment lost 4 bases and the J segment 0 bases; nucleotides outside the gene matches: 5.

The CDR3: CASTAGTVQETQYF. The CDR3 nucleotides read TGTGCCAGCACCGCCGGGACAGTCCAAGAGACCCAGTACTTC. The rearrangement joins TRBV28 to TRBJ2-5; 7 nucleotides line up with TRBD1. Germline-derived CDR1 and CDR2 are MDHEN and SYDVKM. The V gene end was trimmed by 7 bases and the J gene end by 1 base; junction bases not matched to a gene: 6. The CDR3 has 14 amino acids.

The V gene is TRBV11-3, the J gene TRBJ2-1; D uncertain. CDR1 and CDR2 from the germline V gene are SGHNT and YENEEA. Trimming removed 2 bases at V and 1 base at J, with 3 bases between. The CDR3 runs 13 residues. CDR3 amino acids: CASSLSSYNEQFF. The CDR3 bases are TGTGCCAGCAGCTTATCTTCCTACAATGAGCAGTTCTTC.

The rearrangement links TRBV3-1 (or the pseudogene TRBV3-2) to TRBJ1-4, with a possible D match to TRBD1 (6 bases). Germline CDR1 reads LGHDT; CDR2 reads YNNKEL (reference sequence). This CDR3 is 15 amino acids long. Deletions cut 4 bases from V and 0 bases from J, with 9 bases between. As DNA, the CDR3 is TGTGCCAGCAGCCGCGGACAGTCAACTAATGAAAAACTGTTTTTT. Its translation: CASSRGQSTNEKLFF.

This sequence joins TRBV28 and TRBJ1-2; 9 bases line up with TRBD1. Germline V gene sequence: CDR1 MDHEN, CDR2 SYDVKM. This CDR3 is built from 13 residues. The junction had 5 bases not matched to a gene; V was cut back by 5 bases and J by 7 bases. This CDR3 reads CASSGGQGAGYTF. CDR3 bases: TGTGCCAGCAGTGGGGGACAGGGAGCTGGCTACACCTTC.

This chain joins TRBV19 and TRBJ2-7; TRBD2 aligns across 7 bases. Trimming cost V 4 bases and J 0 bases; bases outside gene matches: 12. CDR1 LNHDA and CDR2 SQIVND come from the germline V gene (reference sequence). The CDR3 runs to 17 residues. Here the CDR3 reads CASSSRPWGGSSYEQYF. DNA for the CDR3: TGTGCCAGTAGTAGTCGACCTTGGGGCGGGAGCTCCTACGAGCAGTACTTC.

The chain couples TRBV6-6 to TRBJ1-5; D possibly corresponds to TRBD1 (6 bases). Germline CDR1 and CDR2: MNHNY and SVGAGI (reference sequence). This CDR3 is built from 15 residues. Trimming left V 6 bases short and J 1 base short, with 13 bases between. The CDR3, as DNA: TGTGCCAGCAGCCCCCGACAGGTCAGCAATCAGCCCCAGCATTTT. Translated, it gives CASSPRQVSNQPQHF.

The chain recombines TRBV7-2 with TRBJ1-5; no reliable D call. There are 15 residues in the CDR3. Trimming took off 2 bases at V and 0 bases at J, with 8 bases between the two ends. Germline assignment: CDR1 SGHTA and CDR2 FQGNSA. DNA for the CDR3: TGTGCCAGCAGCTTATTGGGAGATAGCAATCAGCCCCAGCATTTT. As protein: CASSLLGDSNQPQHF.

The genes are TRBV21-1 and TRBJ1-1; no check of the table's D call, TRBD1, against the DNA was made. TRBV21-1 is annotated as a pseudogene. The CDR3 runs to 16 residues. The CDR3 loop reads CASSKPTGGRNTEAFF. CDR3 nucleotides: TGTGCCAGCAGCAAACCGACAGGGGGAAGGAACACTGAAGCTTTCTTT.

The V and J genes are TRBV7-2 and TRBJ2-1; 8 nucleotides align to TRBD2. CDR3 length: 15 amino acids. With 5 bases clipped from V and 4 bases from J, the junction kept 7 bases outside the gene matches. Germline CDR1 reads SGHTA; CDR2 reads FQGNSA. CDR3 amino acids: CASSLELAVYNEQFF. The CDR3 DNA is TGTGCCAGCAGCCTAGAACTAGCGGTTTACAATGAGCAGTTCTTC.

V usage is TRBV19 and J usage is TRBJ2-5, with 7 bases that match TRBD1. The junction had 9 bases not matched to a gene; V was cut back by 5 bases and J by 6 bases. The CDR3 is 14 amino acids. The germline V gene encodes CDR1 LNHDA and CDR2 SQIVND (reference sequence). In DNA form, the CDR3 reads TGTGCCAGTAGTCCTCAACAGGGGCTCCAGACCCAGTACTTC. Its protein product is CASSPQQGLQTQYF.

A few counts support this clone. The chain carries TRBV5-1 and TRBJ2-5; D ambiguous. The V end was cut by 4 bases, the J end by 2 bases, with 3 bases between. This CDR3 has 11 residues. Germline-derived CDR1 and CDR2 are SGHRS and YFSETQ. Here the CDR3 reads CASSEQETQYF. The DNA for the CDR3 is TGCGCCAGCAGCGAGCAAGAGACCCAGTACTTC.

This sequence joins TRBV23-1 and TRBJ2-2; 10 positions match TRBD1. TRBV23-1 is noted as an ORF with a role that remains uncertain. Unmatched junction bases numbered 15, after V lost 11 bases and J lost 6 bases. The CDR3 length is 16 residues. The CDR3 loop reads CAVFSGDRGFPGELFF. Written as DNA, the CDR3 is TGCGCCGTCTTTTCCGGGGACAGGGGTTTCCCCGGGGAGCTGTTTTTT.

The sample holds one count of this clone. V and J are TRBV2 and TRBJ1-1, with D possibly matching TRBD1 (6 bases). The CDR3 consists of 12 residues. Germline V CDR1 and CDR2: SNHLY, FYNNEI. Trimming removed 5 bases from V and 7 bases from J, with 11 bases in between. CDR3 amino acids: CASSLGQNEAFF. The CDR3, as DNA: TGTGCCAGCAGTCTGGGACAAAATGAAGCTTTCTTT.

The rearrangement joins TRBV4-3 to TRBJ1-1; TRBD1 matches 9 bases. The CDR3 loop spans 14 amino acids. Trimming took 3 bases from V and 3 from J; bases not matched to a gene: 2. Germline values: CDR1 LGHNA, CDR2 YSLEER. Here the CDR3 DNA reads TGCGCCAGCAGCCAGGACAGGGGTGACACTGAAGCTTTCTTT. Translating it yields CASSQDRGDTEAFF.

This chain links TRBV10-3 with TRBJ1-4; maybe TRBD1 (5 bases). Looked up from germline, CDR1 is ENHRY and CDR2 is SYGVKD. This CDR3 contains 13 residues. Trimming left V 7 bases short and J 5 bases short, with 11 bases between. The CDR3 here is CAINRQPNEKLFF. Written as DNA, the CDR3 is TGTGCCATCAACAGACAGCCCAATGAAAAACTGTTTTTT.